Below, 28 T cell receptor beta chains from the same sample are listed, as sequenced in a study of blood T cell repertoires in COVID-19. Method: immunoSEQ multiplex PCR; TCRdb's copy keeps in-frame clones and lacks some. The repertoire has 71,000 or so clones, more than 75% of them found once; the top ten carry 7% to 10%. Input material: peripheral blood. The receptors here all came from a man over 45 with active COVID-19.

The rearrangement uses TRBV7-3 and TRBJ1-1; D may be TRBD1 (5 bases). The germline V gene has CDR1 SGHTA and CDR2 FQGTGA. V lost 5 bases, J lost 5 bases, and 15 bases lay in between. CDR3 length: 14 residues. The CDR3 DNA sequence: TGTGCCAGCAGCCTTTCGGGGGGGAGAACTGAAGCTTTCTTT. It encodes CASSLSGGRTEAFF.

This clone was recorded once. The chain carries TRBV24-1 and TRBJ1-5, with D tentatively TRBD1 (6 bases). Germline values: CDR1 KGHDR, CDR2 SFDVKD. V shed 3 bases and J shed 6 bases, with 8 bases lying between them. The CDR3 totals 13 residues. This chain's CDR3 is CATSDNRVQPQHF. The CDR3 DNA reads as TGTGCCACCAGTGATAACAGGGTTCAGCCCCAGCATTTT.

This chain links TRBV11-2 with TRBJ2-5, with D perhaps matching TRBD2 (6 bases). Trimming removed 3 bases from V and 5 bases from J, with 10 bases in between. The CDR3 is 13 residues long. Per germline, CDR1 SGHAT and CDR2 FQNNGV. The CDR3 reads CASSFRAGETQYF. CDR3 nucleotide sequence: TGTGCCAGCAGCTTCAGGGCGGGGGAGACCCAGTACTTC.

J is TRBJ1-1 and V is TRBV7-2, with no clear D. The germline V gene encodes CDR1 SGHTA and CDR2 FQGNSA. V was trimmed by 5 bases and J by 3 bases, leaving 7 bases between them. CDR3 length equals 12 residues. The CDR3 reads CASSTIDTEAFF. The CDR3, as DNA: TGTGCCAGCAGCACAATCGACACTGAAGCTTTCTTT.

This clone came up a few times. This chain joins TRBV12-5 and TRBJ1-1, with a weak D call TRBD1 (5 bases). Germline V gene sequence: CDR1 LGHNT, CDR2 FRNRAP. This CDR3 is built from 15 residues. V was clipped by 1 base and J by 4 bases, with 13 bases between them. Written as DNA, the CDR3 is TGTGCTAGTGGTTTGGCTCCTGACGGGGGCACTGAAGCTTTCTTT. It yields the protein CASGLAPDGGTEAFF.

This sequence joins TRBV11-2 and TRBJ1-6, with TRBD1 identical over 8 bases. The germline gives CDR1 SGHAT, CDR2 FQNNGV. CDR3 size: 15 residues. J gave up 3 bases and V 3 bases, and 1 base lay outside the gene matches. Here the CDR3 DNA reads TGTGCCAGCAGCTTGACAGGGGTCTATAATTCACCCCTCCACTTT. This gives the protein CASSLTGVYNSPLHF.

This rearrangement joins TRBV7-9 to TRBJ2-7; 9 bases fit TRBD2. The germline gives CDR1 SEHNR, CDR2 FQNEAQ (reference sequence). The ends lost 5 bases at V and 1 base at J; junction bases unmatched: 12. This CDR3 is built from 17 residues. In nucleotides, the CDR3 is TGTGCCAGCAGCGCAAGAACCGGGCGGGAGGGTTCCTACGAGCAGTACTTC. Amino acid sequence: CASSARTGREGSYEQYF.

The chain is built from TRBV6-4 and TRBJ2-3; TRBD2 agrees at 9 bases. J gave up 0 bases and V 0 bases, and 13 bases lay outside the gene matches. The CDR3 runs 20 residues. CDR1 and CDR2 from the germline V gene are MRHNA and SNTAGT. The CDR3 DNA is TGTGCCAGCAGTGACTCTTGTGGGGGGAAGACTAGCGGAAGCACAGATACGCAGTATTTT. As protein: CASSDSCGGKTSGSTDTQYF.

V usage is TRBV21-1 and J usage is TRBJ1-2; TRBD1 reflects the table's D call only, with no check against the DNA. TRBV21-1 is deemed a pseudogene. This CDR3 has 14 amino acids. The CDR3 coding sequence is TGTGCCAGCGTCGGAAGTAGGGGAAACTATGGCTACACCTTC. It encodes CASVGSRGNYGYTF.

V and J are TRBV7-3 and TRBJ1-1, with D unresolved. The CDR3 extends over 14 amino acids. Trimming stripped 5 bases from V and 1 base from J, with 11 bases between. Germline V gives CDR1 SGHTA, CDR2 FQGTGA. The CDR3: CASSLSDGNTEAFF. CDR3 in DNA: TGTGCCAGCAGCCTCTCAGATGGGAACACTGAAGCTTTCTTT.

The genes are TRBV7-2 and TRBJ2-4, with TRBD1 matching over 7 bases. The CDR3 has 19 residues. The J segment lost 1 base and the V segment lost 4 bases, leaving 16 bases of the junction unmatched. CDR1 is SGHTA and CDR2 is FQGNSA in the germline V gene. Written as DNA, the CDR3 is TGTGCCAGCAGCTCCCCGACAGGGTCCCTCTCCTATGCCAAAAACATTCAGTACTTC. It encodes CASSSPTGSLSYAKNIQYF.

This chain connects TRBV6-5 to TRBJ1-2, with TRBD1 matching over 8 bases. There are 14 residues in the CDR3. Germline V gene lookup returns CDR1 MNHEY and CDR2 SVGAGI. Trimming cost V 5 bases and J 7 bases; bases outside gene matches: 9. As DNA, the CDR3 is TGTGCCAGCAGTCAGACAGGGGAGACTACTGGCTACACCTTC. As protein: CASSQTGETTGYTF.

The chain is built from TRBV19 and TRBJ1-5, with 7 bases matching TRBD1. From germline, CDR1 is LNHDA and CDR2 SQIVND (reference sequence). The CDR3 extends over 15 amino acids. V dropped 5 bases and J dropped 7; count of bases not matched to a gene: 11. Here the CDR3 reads CASSASGTVPQPQHF. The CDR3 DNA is TGTGCCAGTAGTGCCTCCGGGACAGTCCCCCAGCCCCAGCATTTT. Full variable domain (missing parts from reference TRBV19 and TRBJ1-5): DGGITQSPKYLFRKEGQNVTLSCEQNLNHDAMYWYRQDPGQGLRLIYYSQIVNDFQKGDIAEGYSVSREKKESFPLTVTSAQKNPTAFYLCASSASGTVPQPQHFGDGTRLSIL.

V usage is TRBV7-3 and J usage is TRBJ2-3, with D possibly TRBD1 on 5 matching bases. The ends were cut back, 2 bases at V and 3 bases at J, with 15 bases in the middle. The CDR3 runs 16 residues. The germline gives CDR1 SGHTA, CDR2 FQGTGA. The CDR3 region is CASSLRGRVMTDTQYF. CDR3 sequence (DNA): TGTGCCAGCAGCTTACGTGGCAGGGTAATGACAGATACGCAGTATTTT.

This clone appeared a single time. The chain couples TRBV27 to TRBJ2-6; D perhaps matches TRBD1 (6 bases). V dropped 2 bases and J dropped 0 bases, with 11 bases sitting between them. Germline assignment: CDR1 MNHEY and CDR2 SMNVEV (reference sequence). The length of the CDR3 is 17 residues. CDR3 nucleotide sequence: TGTGCCAGCAGTTTAGTGGACAGCCCCTCTGGGGCCAACGTCCTGACTTTC. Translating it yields CASSLVDSPSGANVLTF. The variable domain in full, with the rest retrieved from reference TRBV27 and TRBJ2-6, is EAQVTQNPRYLITVTGKKLTVTCSQNMNHEYMSWYRQDPGLGLRQIYYSMNVEVTDKGDVPEGYKVSRKEKRNFPLILESPSPNQTSLYFCASSLVDSPSGANVLTFGAGSRLTVL.

CDR3 sequence: CASSGTGAERGYTF. The CDR3 DNA reads as TGTGCCAGCAGTGGAACAGGGGCCGAGAGGGGCTACACCTTC. The chain employs TRBV25-1 and TRBJ1-2, with 7 nucleotides matching TRBD1. V lost 4 bases to trimming and J lost 8 bases; unmatched junction nucleotides: 10. The length of the CDR3 is 14 residues. Looked up from germline, CDR1 is MGHDK and CDR2 is SYGVNS.

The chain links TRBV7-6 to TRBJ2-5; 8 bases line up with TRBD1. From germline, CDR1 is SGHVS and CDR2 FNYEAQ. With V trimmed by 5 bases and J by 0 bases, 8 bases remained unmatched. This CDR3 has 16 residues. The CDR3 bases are TGTGCCAGCAGCCAAGGCAGGGGGCAGCACCAAGAGACCCAGTACTTC. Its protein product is CASSQGRGQHQETQYF.

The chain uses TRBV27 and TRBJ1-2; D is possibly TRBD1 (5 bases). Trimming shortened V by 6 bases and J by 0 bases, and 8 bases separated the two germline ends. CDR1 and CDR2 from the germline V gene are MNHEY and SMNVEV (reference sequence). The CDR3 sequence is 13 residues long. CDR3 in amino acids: CASRDTANYGYTF. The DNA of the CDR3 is TGTGCCAGCAGGGACACAGCTAACTATGGCTACACCTTC.

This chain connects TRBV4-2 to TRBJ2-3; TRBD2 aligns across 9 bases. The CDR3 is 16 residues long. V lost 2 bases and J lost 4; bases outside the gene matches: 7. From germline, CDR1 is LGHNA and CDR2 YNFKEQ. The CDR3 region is CASSQRGAGGADTQYF. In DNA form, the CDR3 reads TGTGCCAGCAGCCAACGCGGAGCGGGGGGCGCAGATACGCAGTATTTT.

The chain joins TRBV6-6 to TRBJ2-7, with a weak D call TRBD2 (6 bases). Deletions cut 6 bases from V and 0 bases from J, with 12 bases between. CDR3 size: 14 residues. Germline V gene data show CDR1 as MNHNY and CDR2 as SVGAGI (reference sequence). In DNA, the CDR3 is TGTGCCAGCAGGGTTAGCGGTTCCTCCTACGAGCAGTACTTC. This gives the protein CASRVSGSSYEQYF.

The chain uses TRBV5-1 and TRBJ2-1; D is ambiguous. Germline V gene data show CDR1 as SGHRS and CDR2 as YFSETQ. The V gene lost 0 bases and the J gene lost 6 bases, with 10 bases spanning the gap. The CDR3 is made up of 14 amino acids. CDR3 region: CASSLVQFSNEQFF. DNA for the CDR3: TGCGCCAGCAGCTTGGTACAATTTTCCAATGAGCAGTTCTTC.

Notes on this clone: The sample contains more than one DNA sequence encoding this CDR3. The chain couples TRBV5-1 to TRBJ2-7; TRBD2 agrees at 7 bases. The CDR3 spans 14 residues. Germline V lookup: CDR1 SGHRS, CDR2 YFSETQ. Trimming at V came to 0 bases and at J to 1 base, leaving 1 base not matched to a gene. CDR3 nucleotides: TGCGCCAGCAGCTTGGGCGGGGGTTCCTACGAGCAGTACTTC. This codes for CASSLGGGSYEQYF.

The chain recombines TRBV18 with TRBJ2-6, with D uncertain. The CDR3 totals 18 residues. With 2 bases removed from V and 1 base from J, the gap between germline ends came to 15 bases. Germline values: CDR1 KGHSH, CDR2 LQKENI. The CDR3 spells CASSPLGVTGSGANVLTF. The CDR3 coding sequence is TGTGCCAGCTCACCATTAGGAGTTACCGGTTCTGGGGCCAACGTCCTGACTTTC. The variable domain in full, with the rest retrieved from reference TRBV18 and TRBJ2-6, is NAGVMQNPRHLVRRRGQEARLRCSPMKGHSHVYWYRQLPEEGLKFMVYLQKENIIDESGMPKERFSAEFPKEGPSILRIQQVVRGDSAAYFCASSPLGVTGSGANVLTFGAGSRLTVL.

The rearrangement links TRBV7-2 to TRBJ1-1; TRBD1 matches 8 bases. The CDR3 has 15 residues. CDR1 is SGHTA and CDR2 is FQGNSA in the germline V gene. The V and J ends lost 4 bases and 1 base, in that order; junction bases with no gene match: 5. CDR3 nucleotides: TGTGCCAGCAGCTCGAGGACAGGGTCGAACACTGAAGCTTTCTTT. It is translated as CASSSRTGSNTEAFF.

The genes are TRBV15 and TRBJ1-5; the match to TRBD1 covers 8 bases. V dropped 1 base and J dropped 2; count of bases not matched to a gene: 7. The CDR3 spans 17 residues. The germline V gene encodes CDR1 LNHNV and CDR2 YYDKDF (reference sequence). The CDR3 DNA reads TGTGCCACCAGCAGAGGAGGACAGGGTGAGGGCAATCAGCCCCAGCATTTT. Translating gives CATSRGGQGEGNQPQHF.

The CDR3 reads CASSDPHRVRQPQHF. The CDR3 DNA is TGTGCCAGCAGTGACCCCCACAGGGTTCGGCAGCCCCAGCATTTT. This chain joins TRBV6-4 and TRBJ1-5, with D possibly matching TRBD1 (6 bases). The V end was cut by 2 bases, the J end by 7 bases, with 15 bases between. CDR1 and CDR2 from the germline V gene are MRHNA and SNTAGT. CDR3 size: 15 residues.

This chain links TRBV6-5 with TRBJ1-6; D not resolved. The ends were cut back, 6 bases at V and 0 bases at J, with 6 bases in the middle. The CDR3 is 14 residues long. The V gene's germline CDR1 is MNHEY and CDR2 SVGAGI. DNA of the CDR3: TGTGCCAGCAGGGACTTCTCCTATAATTCACCCCTCCACTTT. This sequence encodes CASRDFSYNSPLHF.

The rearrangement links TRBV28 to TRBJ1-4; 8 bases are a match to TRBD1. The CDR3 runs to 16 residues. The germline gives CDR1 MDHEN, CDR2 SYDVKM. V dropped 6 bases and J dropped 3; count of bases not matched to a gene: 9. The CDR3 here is CASSNPQGAANEKLFF. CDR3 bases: TGTGCCAGCAGCAACCCTCAGGGGGCGGCTAATGAAAAACTGTTTTTT.